The TCR beta chain described here comes from a study of T cells in Graves' hyperthyroidism and ophthalmopathy. Whole-study findings and limits: From stable hyperthyroidism, ophthalmopathy was set apart by a 13 V-J model. Expanded thyroid clonotypes (above 0.001) were mostly also found in blood.

Patients showing uncontrolled infection, other autoimmune disease, pregnancy or lactation were ineligible. Clinical symptoms, serum thyroxine, TRAb, thyroid ultrasound and orbital computed tomography informed diagnoses. V gave up 9 bases and J gave up 6 bases; unmatched junction bases: 14. Germline V lookup: CDR1 LNHDA, CDR2 SQIVND (reference sequence). There are 15 residues in the CDR3. Amplified regions were TCR beta CDR3 sequences from RNA transcripts. The HTBI primer set served for first-round RT-PCR of the TCR CDR3. MiXCR, applied by TCRdb to the multiplex PCR reads, yields one record per CDR3 protein. The sample gives over 650,000 distinct CDR3 sequences, about 45% of which show up once; approximately 6.8% is in the top ten. Points on this clonotype: Its antigen is not known.

This clonotype was sampled from an adult man with Graves' disease, either hyperthyroidism or ophthalmopathy (not recorded which). The material sequenced was peripheral blood or thyroid tissue (not recorded which). The J gene is TRBJ1-5, the V gene TRBV19, with 7 bases fitting TRBD1. CDR3 loop: CASRTSTGAGQPQHF. Written as DNA, the CDR3 is TGTGCCAGCAGAACCTCAACAGGGGCGGGTCAGCCCCAGCATTTT.